These 3 T cell receptor beta chains came from one sample sequenced in a study of blood T cell repertoires in COVID-19. Only in-frame clones appear in the TCRdb table, and some are missing; sequencing was by immunoSEQ multiplex PCR. The sample has approximately 100,000 clones, over 65% seen once. The sequenced sample consisted of peripheral blood. The receptors come from a woman aged 55-75 years with acute or convalescent COVID-19.

The chain couples TRBV25-1 to TRBJ1-1; TRBD1 matches 8 bases. CDR3 size: 13 residues. The trim removed 5 bases at V and 4 bases at J, leaving 3 bases unmatched. Germline CDR1 reads MGHDK; CDR2 reads SYGVNS. The CDR3: CASSLQGGTEAFF. Written as DNA, the CDR3 is TGTGCCAGCAGTCTACAGGGGGGCACTGAAGCTTTCTTT.

The chain links TRBV7-9 to TRBJ1-3; 8 bases are a match to TRBD1. The CDR3 runs to 14 residues. J lost 4 bases, V lost 6 bases, and 5 bases had no gene match. In germline, CDR1 is SEHNR, CDR2 FQNEAQ (reference sequence). The CDR3 loop reads CASRTGASGNTIYF. Written as DNA, the CDR3 is TGTGCCAGCAGGACAGGGGCTTCAGGAAACACCATATATTTT.

This chain joins TRBV28 and TRBJ1-2; perhaps TRBD1 as D (6 bases). The V and J ends lost 5 bases and 4 bases respectively, with 11 bases between them. CDR3 length equals 13 residues. The germline gives CDR1 MDHEN, CDR2 SYDVKM. For the CDR3, the DNA is TGTGCCAGCAGTAGGCAGGGGCCCTATGGCTACACCTTC. It translates to CASSRQGPYGYTF.